The 5 T cell receptor beta chains below come from one sample, sequenced in a study of blood T cells in healthy people across ages. A J-beta primer mix and a sample-barcoded 5' primer were used in a second PCR of roughly 7 to 12 cycles. In TCRdb, the 5' RACE reads were re-called with MiXCR into one record per CDR3 protein. The data hold about 1.1 million distinct CDR3 sequences, with around two fifths observed a single time. The sequencing input was blood. Every receptor here comes from a man aged 18 to 29 in good health.

This clonotype was seen just once. The chain employs TRBV6-5 and TRBJ1-2, with D unclear. Germline CDR1 reads MNHEY; CDR2 reads SVGAGI. V was trimmed by 7 bases and J by 7 bases, leaving 13 bases between them. The CDR3 totals 12 residues. CDR3 sequence reads: CASTEGQFGYTF. DNA for the CDR3: TGTGCCAGCACAGAGGGCCAGTTTGGCTACACCTTC.

The chain has TRBV20-1 and TRBJ1-1; D might be TRBD1 (6 bases). With 5 bases removed from V and 5 bases from J, the gap between germline ends came to 15 bases. Germline CDR1 is DFQATT and CDR2 is SNEGSKA (reference sequence). The length of the CDR3 is 13 residues. This chain's CDR3 is CSAPSGQGTEAFF. The CDR3 nucleotides are TGCAGTGCTCCGAGCGGGCAGGGGACTGAAGCTTTCTTT.

J is TRBJ2-2 and V is TRBV12-3 or TRBV12-4; 15 bases are shared with TRBD2. The CDR3 totals 18 residues. V was clipped by 5 bases and J by 4 bases; unmatched bases: 8. CDR3 DNA sequence: TGTGCCAGCAGTACCGAGGGACTAGCGGGGGGCCGCACCGGGGAGCTGTTTTTT. Amino acids: CASSTEGLAGGRTGELFF.

The V gene is TRBV5-1, the J gene TRBJ1-1, with 9 nucleotides matching TRBD1. Germline-derived CDR1 and CDR2 are SGHRS and YFSETQ. CDR3 length: 15 residues. V lost 4 bases to trimming and J lost 1 base; unmatched junction nucleotides: 5. The CDR3 bases are TGCGCCAGCAGCCCTGACAGGGGGAAGAACACTGAAGCTTTCTTT. This encodes CASSPDRGKNTEAFF.

This clonotype was seen more than once but under ten times. The chain joins TRBV7-2 to TRBJ2-4; 9 nucleotides line up with TRBD1. V was pared by 5 bases and J by 13 bases, with 21 bases of the junction left unmatched. The CDR3 is 17 amino acids. The germline gives CDR1 SGHTA, CDR2 FQGNSA. As DNA, the CDR3 is TGTGCCAGCAGCCCCCGAGACAGGGGGTCGGTATTAGATGAGCAGTACTTC. Encoded protein: CASSPRDRGSVLDEQYF.